This passage covers 14 T cell receptor beta chains from one sample sequenced in a study of Ad26.COV2.S vaccination and SARS-CoV-2 variants. This table comes from immunoSEQ multiplex PCR, and its TCRdb copy is limited to in-frame clones, with some not included. The sample consists of approximately 300,000 clones, roughly 84% of them appearing once. Treatment given: around 19 received Ad26.COV2.S at low or high dose, single or two shots; about 5 received placebo; per-sample allocation not given. Vaccine and placebo recipients were sampled on day 63 after the first injection. The specimen comprised peripheral blood, sampled in a trial of Ad26.COV2.S vaccine versus placebo. Every receptor here comes from a person aged 18-60 years who received the Ad26.COV2.S COVID-19 vaccine or a placebo.

The chain links TRBV19 to TRBJ1-5, with 7 bases identical to TRBD1. Per the germline V gene, CDR1 is LNHDA and CDR2 is SQIVND (reference sequence). The trim removed 6 bases at V and 4 bases at J, leaving 15 bases unmatched. CDR3 length: 17 amino acids. CDR3 DNA: TGTGCCAGTAGCCGCCAGACAGGGTTTTGGCAGAATCAGCCCCAGCATTTT. Amino acid sequence: CASSRQTGFWQNQPQHF.

The chain employs TRBV10-3 and TRBJ1-2, with D possibly TRBD1 on 5 matching bases. Trimming took off 4 bases at V and 2 bases at J, with 8 bases between the two ends. The length of the CDR3 is 13 residues. Germline V gene sequence: CDR1 ENHRY, CDR2 SYGVKD. For the CDR3, the DNA is TGTGCCATCAGTGGGGGCGGAAACTATGGCTACACCTTC. This translates into CAISGGGNYGYTF.

The rearrangement joins TRBV27 to TRBJ1-1, with 8 bases matching TRBD1. The germline gives CDR1 MNHEY, CDR2 SMNVEV (reference sequence). J lost 0 bases, V lost 7 bases, and 1 base had no gene match. The CDR3 is made up of 13 amino acids. The CDR3 DNA reads TGTGCCAGCATGGACAGGGTGAACACTGAAGCTTTCTTT. Translated: CASMDRVNTEAFF.

This clone was observed a few times. This rearrangement joins TRBV12-5 to TRBJ2-3, with 10 bases matching TRBD1. The CDR3 has 18 residues. Germline CDR1 is LGHNT and CDR2 is FRNRAP. After removal of 2 bases from V and 0 bases from J, the junction contained 8 bases not matched to a gene. CDR3 sequence (DNA): TGTGCTAGTGGTTTGTGGGACAGGGGATTTACTAGCACAGATACGCAGTATTTT. Translation: CASGLWDRGFTSTDTQYF.

This chain uses TRBV27 with TRBJ1-5; 7 bases are a match to TRBD1. The CDR3 is made up of 16 amino acids. Trimming took 5 bases from V and 4 from J; bases not matched to a gene: 11. CDR1 and CDR2 from the germline V gene are MNHEY and SMNVEV (reference sequence). This CDR3 is CASSPLTAGGNQPQHF. The CDR3 DNA reads TGTGCCAGCAGTCCACTAACCGCAGGGGGTAATCAGCCCCAGCATTTT.

This clone appeared a few times. This rearrangement joins TRBV18 to TRBJ2-5, with D hard to call. Trimming took off 6 bases at V and 4 bases at J, with 9 bases between the two ends. The CDR3 length is 12 residues. Germline CDR1 is KGHSH and CDR2 is LQKENI. CDR3 bases: TGTGCCAGCTCTCCGACACGAGAGACCCAGTACTTC. Its protein is CASSPTRETQYF.

Here the CDR3 reads CASSPSGKVPYEQYF. CDR3 nucleotides: TGTGCCAGCTCACCAAGTGGGAAGGTACCCTACGAGCAGTACTTC. This chain links TRBV18 with TRBJ2-7, with unresolved D. CDR3 length: 15 amino acids. V was trimmed by 2 bases and J by 2 bases, leaving 13 bases between them. Per the germline V gene, CDR1 is KGHSH and CDR2 is LQKENI. Combining the CDR3 with reference TRBV18 and TRBJ2-7 gives the whole variable domain NAGVMQNPRHLVRRRGQEARLRCSPMKGHSHVYWYRQLPEEGLKFMVYLQKENIIDESGMPKERFSAEFPKEGPSILRIQQVVRGDSAAYFCASSPSGKVPYEQYFGPGTRLTVT.

CDR3 coding DNA: TGTGCCAGCAGTTTATTTGGGGGAAGGGAGCAGTTCTTC. It encodes CASSLFGGREQFF. The chain recombines TRBV12-3 or TRBV12-4 with TRBJ2-1; D could derive from TRBD1 or TRBD2 (5 bases each). This CDR3 spans 13 amino acids. V dropped 2 bases and J dropped 10 bases, with 12 bases sitting between them.

The rearrangement links TRBV2 to TRBJ1-2; 7 nucleotides align to TRBD1. Trimming removed 5 bases from V and 8 bases from J; junction bases left unmatched: 8. CDR1 SNHLY and CDR2 FYNNEI come from the germline V gene. CDR3 size: 13 residues. The CDR3 nucleotides read TGTGCCAGCAGTTTGGGAGCCAGGGGGGGCTACACCTTC. This translates into CASSLGARGGYTF.

J is TRBJ2-2 and V is TRBV18; 8 positions match TRBD1. The germline CDR1 and CDR2 sequences are KGHSH and LQKENI. The trim removed 5 bases at V and 8 bases at J, leaving 13 bases unmatched. The CDR3 is 16 residues long. For the CDR3, the DNA is TGTGCCAGCTCAGCCACCGGGACAGGCCCCGGTGGGGAGCTGTTTTTT. This gives the protein CASSATGTGPGGELFF.

CDR3 DNA sequence: TGTGCCGCCGGACAGGGCCATTCACCCCTCCACTTT. Protein: CAAGQGHSPLHF. The V gene is TRBV19, the J gene TRBJ1-6; 8 bases fit TRBD1. Germline CDR1 and CDR2: LNHDA and SQIVND (reference sequence). This CDR3 comprises 12 residues. V was clipped by 11 bases and J by 8 bases; unmatched bases: 5.

The rearrangement joins TRBV30 to TRBJ1-6, with D unclear. V lost 0 bases and J lost 7, with 4 bases in between. CDR1 and CDR2 from the germline V gene are GTSNPN and SVGIG (reference sequence). The CDR3 runs 12 residues. CDR3 bases: TGTGCCTGGAGTGTTAAGAATTCACCCCTCCACTTT. Encoded protein: CAWSVKNSPLHF.

The chain combines TRBV7-2 with TRBJ1-6; the D gene is possibly TRBD1 (5 bases). The V gene lost 3 bases and the J gene lost 4 bases, with 7 bases spanning the gap. Germline loops: CDR1 SGHTA, CDR2 FQGNSA. CDR3 size: 14 residues. This CDR3 reads CASSFQGYNSPLHF. The CDR3 DNA is TGTGCCAGCAGCTTTCAGGGATATAATTCACCCCTCCACTTT.

This chain's CDR3 is CASSLRGNSYGYTF. The CDR3 nucleotides read TGTGCCAGCAGCTTAAGGGGAAACTCCTATGGCTACACCTTC. This sequence joins TRBV5-6 and TRBJ1-2, with TRBD1 as a possible D gene (5 bases). Germline V gives CDR1 SGHDT, CDR2 YYEEEE. Trimming left V 2 bases short and J 4 bases short, with 12 bases between. The CDR3 runs to 14 residues.